These 29 T cell receptor beta chains were all obtained from the same sample, sequenced in a study of CD8 T cells in ankylosing spondylitis. TCRdb reprocessed the 5' RACE reads with MiXCR, giving one entry per CDR3 protein. The table records approximately 100,000 distinct CDR3 sequences, about 8% of them present only once. Material for sequencing was blood, either unsorted or a sorted T cell fraction (not recorded which). All receptors derive from a male donor with ankylosing spondylitis or in good health (not recorded which).

This clonotype appeared many times. The rearrangement uses TRBV9 and TRBJ1-2, with 9 bases aligning to TRBD1. V trimming: 5 bases; J trimming: 4 bases; junction bases outside the gene matches: 3. There are 13 residues in the CDR3. CDR1 SGDLS and CDR2 YYNGEE come from the germline V gene. CDR3 residues: CASSGTGIYGYTF. The CDR3, as DNA: TGTGCCAGCAGTGGGACAGGGATCTATGGCTACACCTTC.

In this sample, this clonotype turned up many times. The gene calls are TRBV5-1 and TRBJ2-5; TRBD2 matches at 13 bases. The CDR3 sequence is 16 residues long. Germline V CDR1 and CDR2: SGHRS, YFSETQ. V was clipped by 2 bases and J by 7 bases; unmatched bases: 8. DNA of the CDR3: TGCGCCAGCAGCTTTCGGACTAGCGGGAGCACCAGGACCCAGTACTTC. It is translated as CASSFRTSGSTRTQYF.

This clonotype was picked up many times. The gene calls are TRBV12-3 or TRBV12-4 and TRBJ2-1; the match to TRBD2 covers 9 bases. The J segment lost 3 bases and the V segment lost 6 bases, leaving 9 bases of the junction unmatched. The CDR3 has 16 amino acids. CDR3 coding DNA: TGTGCCAGCAGCCAAATTAGCGGGAGTTTCTACAATGAGCAGTTCTTC. It encodes CASSQISGSFYNEQFF.

This clonotype was seen at least ten times. This chain uses TRBV5-1 with TRBJ2-7; D unclear. The CDR3 is 14 residues long. The V gene's germline CDR1 is SGHRS and CDR2 YFSETQ. Trimming removed 0 bases at V and 3 bases at J, with 10 bases between. As DNA, the CDR3 is TGCGCCAGCAGCTTGGACGGATCGGGCTACGAGCAGTACTTC. Translation: CASSLDGSGYEQYF.

The V call is TRBV3-1, the J call TRBJ2-7; 11 nucleotides agree with TRBD2. The CDR3 extends over 18 amino acids. Per the germline V gene, CDR1 is LGHDT and CDR2 is YNNKEL (reference sequence). In DNA form, the CDR3 reads TGTACCATCGCCACTACATCTCTACTAGCGGGAGTTTTTAGCGAGCAGTACTTC. Translated: CTIATTSLLAGVFSEQYF.

This clonotype occurred a few times. The chain links TRBV14 to TRBJ2-5; D is ambiguous. The germline V and J ends were trimmed by 0 bases and 0 bases, with 8 bases remaining between them. The CDR3 length is 15 residues. Per the germline V gene, CDR1 is SGHDN and CDR2 is FVKESK. The CDR3 DNA is TGTGCCAGCAGCCAAGAAAGCCTCCACCAAGAGACCCAGTACTTC. The encoded protein is CASSQESLHQETQYF.

This clonotype was seen at least ten times. The genes are TRBV5-5 and TRBJ2-5; D is possibly TRBD1 or TRBD2 (6 bases each). V gave up 0 bases and J gave up 5 bases, with 17 bases separating them. This CDR3 is built from 16 residues. Per germline, CDR1 SGHKS and CDR2 YYEKEE (reference sequence). This chain's CDR3 is CASSLGHGGGHETQYF. Written as DNA, the CDR3 is TGTGCCAGCAGCTTGGGACACGGAGGGGGTCACGAGACCCAGTACTTC.

Ten or more counts support this clonotype. The chain joins TRBV7-9 to TRBJ1-6; D unresolved. The germline V gene has CDR1 SEHNR and CDR2 FQNEAQ (reference sequence). Trimming removed 0 bases from V and 8 bases from J, with 2 bases in between. The CDR3 length is 12 residues. The CDR3 sequence: CASSLADSPLHF. CDR3 sequence (DNA): TGTGCCAGCAGCTTAGCAGATTCACCCCTCCACTTT. Together with reference TRBV7-9 and TRBJ1-6, the CDR3 gives the full variable domain: DTGVSQNPRHKITKRGQNVTFRCDPISEHNRLYWYRQTLGQGPEFLTYFQNEAQLEKSRLLSDRFSAERPKGSFSTLEIQRTEQGDSAMYLCASSLADSPLHFGNGTRLTVT.

This clonotype was seen many times. V gene TRBV5-1 combines with J gene TRBJ2-1; TRBD2 agrees at 8 bases. The CDR3 is 15 residues long. Germline CDR1 and CDR2: SGHRS and YFSETQ. J was trimmed by 4 bases and V by 3 bases; bases with no gene match: 6. DNA for the CDR3: TGCGCCAGCAGCTCCCTAGCGGGTGTTTACAATGAGCAGTTCTTC. It encodes CASSSLAGVYNEQFF.

This clonotype came up many times. The chain has TRBV20-1 and TRBJ2-7, with TRBD2 identical over 11 bases. Germline V gives CDR1 DFQATT, CDR2 SNEGSKA (reference sequence). The CDR3 is made up of 11 amino acids. The CDR3 spells CSGLAGYEQYF. CDR3 coding DNA: TGCAGCGGACTAGCGGGCTACGAGCAGTACTTC.

This clonotype has a handful of counts. V usage is TRBV6-2 or TRBV6-3 and J usage is TRBJ2-5, with D unresolved. CDR3 length: 13 residues. Trimming pared 5 bases from V and 4 bases from J, leaving 11 bases between. Germline lookup yields CDR1 MNHEY and CDR2 SVGEGT. The CDR3 nucleotides are TGTGCCAGCAGTCCCCGTGTAGGAGAGACCCAGTACTTC. This gives the protein CASSPRVGETQYF.

This clonotype was seen a few times. In nucleotides, the CDR3 is TGCGCCAGCAGCTTAGGGGCAGACAACACCGGGGAGCTGTTTTTT. Its translation: CASSLGADNTGELFF. The chain couples TRBV5-1 to TRBJ2-2, with D possibly TRBD1 on 5 matching bases. V shed 2 bases and J shed 2 bases, with 10 bases lying between them. Germline assignment: CDR1 SGHRS and CDR2 YFSETQ. The CDR3 is 15 residues long.

This clonotype was counted at least ten times. The rearrangement uses TRBV5-1 and TRBJ2-2, with TRBD2 matching 8 bases. With 3 bases clipped from V and 0 bases from J, the junction kept 1 base outside the gene matches. The CDR3 runs to 15 residues. Germline V gives CDR1 SGHRS, CDR2 YFSETQ. The CDR3 DNA sequence: TGCGCCAGCAGCTACGGGGGGGCGAACACCGGGGAGCTGTTTTTT. Its protein is CASSYGGANTGELFF.

This clonotype was recorded many times. V usage is TRBV14 and J usage is TRBJ2-3; the match to TRBD1 covers 10 bases. This CDR3 is built from 15 residues. Germline lookup yields CDR1 SGHDN and CDR2 FVKESK. The V and J ends lost 4 bases and 7 bases, in that order; junction bases with no gene match: 8. The CDR3: CASSRETGGAYTQYF. CDR3 in DNA: TGTGCCAGCAGCCGAGAGACAGGGGGCGCGTATACGCAGTATTTT.

With respect to this clonotype: It may be a read error: a sequence one base away is much more abundant. The chain combines TRBV2 with TRBJ2-7; D call uncertain. The CDR3 covers 14 residues. Germline CDR1 reads SNHLY; CDR2 reads FYNNEI. The CDR3 coding sequence is TGTACCAGCAGTGAAGCGCCGACAATCTACGAGCAGTACTTC. Translated: CTSSEAPTIYEQYF.

A word on this clonotype: A read error may produce the germline difference seen at one junction end. This chain joins TRBV28 and TRBJ2-6; 9 bases agree with TRBD1. This CDR3 comprises 18 residues. The germline gives CDR1 MDHEN, CDR2 SYDVKM. This CDR3 is CASSLPGQGISGASVLTF. DNA of the CDR3: TGTGCCAGCAGTCTCCCCGGACAGGGGATCTCTGGGGCCAGCGTCCTGACTTTC.

The table lists this clonotype with many counts. The rearrangement links TRBV28 to TRBJ2-6; 7 bases fit TRBD1. Germline CDR1 MDHEN, CDR2 SYDVKM. Trimming cost V 0 bases and J 0 bases; bases outside gene matches: 2. The CDR3 has 17 residues. The CDR3 loop is CASSLWRQGSGANVLTF. The CDR3 DNA is TGTGCCAGCAGTTTATGGCGACAGGGCTCTGGGGCCAACGTCCTGACTTTC.

In this sample, this clonotype turned up many times. This chain links TRBV19 with TRBJ1-1; TRBD1 matches at 7 bases. This CDR3 is 11 amino acids long. CDR1 and CDR2 (germline): LNHDA, SQIVND (reference sequence). V lost 4 bases and J lost 10; bases outside the gene matches: 3. As DNA, the CDR3 is TGTGCCAGTAGTACCCGACAGGGAGCTTTCTTT. This encodes CASSTRQGAFF.

In this sample, this clonotype turned up many times. The rearrangement uses TRBV5-6 and TRBJ2-3; D remains ambiguous. Per the germline V gene, CDR1 is SGHDT and CDR2 is YYEEEE. V was pared by 4 bases and J by 2 bases, with 11 bases between. There are 14 residues in the CDR3. The CDR3 here is CASSPTEPTDTQYF. The CDR3, as DNA: TGTGCCAGCAGCCCCACTGAACCCACAGATACGCAGTATTTT.

This clonotype was recorded many times. This rearrangement joins TRBV12-3 or TRBV12-4 to TRBJ1-5; tentatively, D is TRBD1 (6 bases). The CDR3 spans 16 residues. Trimming left V 5 bases short and J 6 bases short, with 20 bases between. CDR3 loop: CASSPEQGQWRQPQHF. Written as DNA, the CDR3 is TGTGCCAGCAGTCCAGAACAGGGTCAGTGGCGTCAGCCCCAGCATTTT.

This clonotype came up many times. The chain joins TRBV20-1 to TRBJ1-6; D unclear. V gave up 5 bases and J gave up 8 bases, with 16 bases separating them. This CDR3 is built from 14 residues. Looked up from germline, CDR1 is DFQATT and CDR2 is SNEGSKA (reference sequence). The CDR3 is CSAGSEMGYSPLHF. The CDR3 DNA is TGCAGTGCTGGTTCTGAAATGGGGTATTCACCCCTCCACTTT.

This clonotype was found a few times. The chain uses TRBV12-3 or TRBV12-4 and TRBJ2-7, with a weak D call TRBD1 (6 bases). The CDR3 covers 12 residues. Deletions cut 4 bases from V and 3 bases from J, with 7 bases between. Here the CDR3 reads CASSWDNYEQYF. CDR3 bases: TGTGCCAGCAGTTGGGACAACTACGAGCAGTACTTC.

This clonotype was recorded a few times. V is TRBV12-3 or TRBV12-4 and J is TRBJ2-1, with 10 bases matching TRBD1. V lost 5 bases to trimming and J lost 8 bases; unmatched junction nucleotides: 9. This CDR3 is 15 amino acids long. CDR3 DNA sequence: TGTGCCAGCAGTGTACCGGGACAGGGGTATTATGAGCAGTTCTTC. Translated: CASSVPGQGYYEQFF.

The chain joins TRBV7-2 to TRBJ2-1, with D unresolved. The germline gives CDR1 SGHTA, CDR2 FQGNSA. V lost 5 bases to trimming and J lost 0 bases, with 11 bases between them. The CDR3 totals 15 residues. The CDR3 DNA sequence: TGTGCCAGCAGCCTTACCCTGGGCTCCTACAATGAGCAGTTCTTC. Its protein product is CASSLTLGSYNEQFF.

Remarks on this clonotype: A much larger clonotype is one base distant, so this may be a read error. The rearrangement joins TRBV4-3 to TRBJ2-2; 8 nucleotides agree with TRBD1. Germline trimming cut 2 bases from V and 8 bases from J; bases unmatched to any gene: 7. CDR1 and CDR2 from the germline V gene are LGHNA and YSLEER. The CDR3 spans 15 residues. CDR3 DNA sequence: TGCGCCAGCAGCCAACCGGACAGGGTTGGTGGGGAGCTGTTTTTT. It specifies CASSQPDRVGGELFF.

This clonotype came up a few times. The chain employs TRBV7-2 and TRBJ2-5; D is possibly TRBD1 or TRBD2 (5 bases each). Trimming took 4 bases from V and 3 from J, leaving 12 bases between them. CDR3 length: 14 residues. Germline values: CDR1 SGHTA, CDR2 FQGNSA. The CDR3 here is CASSWDQPKETQYF. DNA of the CDR3: TGTGCCAGCAGCTGGGACCAACCAAAAGAGACCCAGTACTTC.

This clonotype occurred many times. This chain links TRBV7-8 with TRBJ2-7; possible D gene TRBD1, 8 bases. Trimming removed 5 bases at V and 2 bases at J, with 28 bases between. Germline CDR1 SGHVS, CDR2 FQNEAQ. CDR3 size: 19 residues. The CDR3 loop reads CASSQRVYRGGTSTYEQYF. The CDR3 coding sequence is TGTGCCAGCAGCCAAAGGGTCTACAGGGGGGGGACTTCTACCTACGAGCAGTACTTC.

This clonotype was seen many times. The rearrangement links TRBV12-3 or TRBV12-4 to TRBJ1-4, with a tentative D call TRBD1 (5 bases). The V end was cut by 6 bases, the J end by 7 bases, with 15 bases between. This CDR3 is built from 14 residues. The CDR3 here is CASRAQGMGEKLFF. CDR3 DNA: TGTGCCAGCAGAGCCCAGGGAATGGGTGAAAAACTGTTTTTT.

This clonotype occurred many times. The gene calls are TRBV20-1 and TRBJ2-1, with 11 bases aligning to TRBD2. The V segment lost 3 bases and the J segment 9 bases; nucleotides outside the gene matches: 7. This CDR3 spans 14 amino acids. The germline V gene has CDR1 DFQATT and CDR2 SNEGSKA (reference sequence). The CDR3 DNA reads as TGCAGTGCTAGTTTCACTAGCGGGAGCCCTGAGCAGTTCTTC. Translation gives CSASFTSGSPEQFF.